A selection of T cell receptor beta chains follows, all from one sample in a study of cytomegalovirus exposure and HLA in healthy donors. The assay was immunoSEQ multiplex PCR, and TCRdb's table has in-frame clones only and misses some. This sample has 210,000 or so clones; almost 85% occur once, and the top ten carry about 0.58%. Sequenced: PBMCs. These receptors were collected from a woman aged 40 to 50 in good health and CMV-seronegative. CDR3s include the opening cysteine and the closing phenylalanine or tryptophan. D genes are given only for firm matches. Not every row has a clone size; where given, it reads once, few, many or a size class.

TRBV27	TRBJ1-3	.	.	CASSLSMRVAAGNTIYF	TGTGCCAGCAGTTTATCGATGCGGGTGGCGGCTGGAAACACCATATATTTT
TRBV15	TRBJ1-3	.	.	CATSRERFGNTIYF	TGTGCCACCAGCAGAGAGAGGTTCGGAAACACCATATATTTT
TRBV5-6	TRBJ1-1	.	.	CASSFPEGGIVNTEAFF	TGTGCCAGCAGCTTCCCGGAGGGAGGGATTGTGAACACTGAAGCTTTCTTT
TRBV28	TRBJ1-2	.	TRBD1	CASRWTGAGGYTF	TGTGCCAGCAGGTGGACAGGGGCGGGTGGCTACACCTTC
TRBV6-6	TRBJ2-3	.	TRBD1	CASSWIGQGSTDTQYF	TGTGCCAGCAGTTGGATCGGACAGGGGAGCACAGATACGCAGTATTTT
TRBV27	TRBJ2-1	.	TRBD1	CASSSGTGGRNEQFF	TGTGCCAGCAGCTCCGGGACAGGGGGTCGGAATGAGCAGTTCTTC
TRBV5-6	TRBJ1-2	.	TRBD1	CASSLAGRGPSNYGYTF	TGTGCCAGCAGCTTGGCGGGAAGGGGGCCCTCCAACTATGGCTACACCTTC
TRBV4-2	TRBJ2-7	.	TRBD1	CASSHPGTGGEQYF	TGTGCCAGCAGCCACCCCGGGACAGGCGGCGAGCAGTACTTC
TRBV19	TRBJ1-4	.	TRBD1	CASRRTGVNEKLFF	TGTGCCAGCAGACGGACAGGAGTTAATGAAAAACTGTTTTTT
TRBV9	TRBJ2-2	once	.	CASSVGGRGGNTGELFF	TGTGCCAGCAGCGTAGGAGGGAGGGGGGGGAACACCGGGGAGCTGTTTTTT
TRBV5-4	TRBJ2-5	few	.	CASSLGDTQETQYF	TGTGCCAGCAGCTTGGGGGACACCCAAGAGACCCAGTACTTC
TRBV28	TRBJ2-3	.	.	CASSTPSFEEDTQYF	TGTGCCAGCAGCACACCGTCCTTTGAGGAAGATACGCAGTATTTT
TRBV5-1	TRBJ2-3	.	TRBD1	CASSFNRGSLSTQYF	TGCGCCAGCAGTTTTAACAGGGGTTCACTCAGTACGCAGTATTTT
TRBV6-1	TRBJ1-5	.	TRBD1	CASSPDRVQPQHF	TGTGCCAGCAGCCCGGACAGGGTCCAGCCCCAGCATTTT
TRBV5-4	TRBJ2-5	once	TRBD1	CANQLDRGETQYF	TGTGCCAACCAACTGGACAGGGGAGAGACCCAGTACTTC
TRBV9	TRBJ2-5	.	.	CASSLTSRQETQYF	TGTGCCAGCAGCCTTACAAGTCGTCAAGAGACCCAGTACTTC
TRBV29-1	TRBJ1-1	.	.	CSVEEIRTSRTPMNTEAFF	TGCAGCGTTGAAGAGATCCGGACGTCCCGGACACCCATGAACACTGAAGCTTTCTTT
TRBV28	TRBJ1-2	.	TRBD1	CASRTGEAFYGYTF	TGTGCCAGCAGGACAGGGGAAGCCTTTTATGGCTACACCTTC
TRBV11-2	TRBJ2-2	.	.	CASSLGTLNGELFF	TGTGCCAGCAGCTTAGGGACACTTAACGGGGAGCTGTTTTTT
TRBV5-6	TRBJ1-1	few	TRBD1	CASSYLQGAAEAFF	TGTGCCAGCAGCTACCTACAGGGGGCAGCTGAAGCTTTCTTT
TRBV30	TRBJ1-5	.	TRBD1	CAWTTGGNQPQHF	TGTGCCTGGACGACAGGGGGCAATCAGCCCCAGCATTTT
TRBV14	TRBJ2-7	.	TRBD1	CASSLLTGSSYEQYF	TGTGCCAGCAGCCTTCTGACAGGGAGCTCCTACGAGCAGTACTTC
TRBV29-1	TRBJ2-7	.	.	CSVEAQPYEQYF	TGCAGCGTGGAGGCACAGCCCTACGAGCAGTACTTC
TRBV21-1	TRBJ1-6	.	.	CASSKVRDMTGKNSPLHF	TGTGCCAGCAGCAAAGTTCGGGATATGACAGGGAAAAATTCACCCCTCCACTTT
TRBV30	TRBJ1-1	.	.	CAWIRSGSTAFF	TGTGCCTGGATACGGAGCGGCTCTACAGCTTTCTTT
TRBV7-9	TRBJ1-1	.	.	CASSPSLPWTEVNTEAFF	TGTGCCAGCAGCCCATCCCTCCCTTGGACAGAGGTGAACACTGAAGCTTTCTTT
TRBV4-1	TRBJ1-1	.	.	CASSQDPYEAFF	TGCGCCAGCAGCCAAGACCCGTATGAAGCTTTCTTT
TRBV5-4	TRBJ1-3	.	.	CASSLAGPLSGNTIYF	TGTGCCAGCAGCTTGGCAGGCCCCCTCTCTGGAAACACCATATATTTT